These 13 T cell receptor beta chains were sequenced from one sample in a study of CD8+ T cells in alopecia areata. Cells pooled from cutaneous lymph nodes were sorted on CD4, CD8alpha, NKG2D, NKG2ACE and other markers. TCR sequencing used cDNA made by reverse transcription of extracted RNA. Measured with immunoSEQ multiplex PCR; TCRdb has only the in-frame clones, and not every one. The profile covers about 300,000 clones, none occurring a single time. The sequenced sample consisted of CD4+ T cells sorted from a lymph node. The source of these receptors is a C3H/HeJ mouse with alopecia areata. The MHC haplotype of the strain is H2-k.

Comment on this clone: Gene names refer to mouse genes. Read data end 4 residues before the CDR3 end; the end is taken from the germline J gene. This chain joins TRBV5 and TRBJ2-2; 13 bases line up with TRBD2. The CDR3 has 18 residues. Germline V gene lookup returns CDR1 LGHNA and CDR2 YNLKQL (reference sequence). After removal of 3 bases from V and 1 base from J, the junction contained 5 bases not matched to a gene. The sequenced part of the CDR3 DNA is TGTGCCAGCAGCCATCTGGACTGGGGGGGCGGAAACACCGGG. Translation gives CASSHLDWGGGNTG. The entire CDR3 protein reads CASSHLDWGGGNTGQLYF.

As to this clone: Gene names and germline refer to mouse. The read ends 4 residues early relative to the CDR3; the germline J gene fills the gap. The V call is TRBV1, the J call TRBJ2-3, with 7 nucleotides matching TRBD1. The CDR3 spans 15 residues. The germline V gene has CDR1 NSQYPW and CDR2 LRSPGD (reference sequence). The J segment lost 0 bases and the V segment lost 4 bases, leaving 4 bases of the junction unmatched. The CDR3 here is CTCSVDRESAETLYF. CDR3 DNA, as far as it was read: TGCACCTGCAGTGTTGACAGGGAGAGTGCAGAA.

This clone was picked up a small number of times. The genes are named according to mouse. The CDR3: CASSLGTGTNTEVFF. The sequenced part of the CDR3 DNA is TGTGCCAGCAGCCTCGGGACAGGAACAAACACA. The gene calls are TRBV19 and TRBJ1-1; 8 positions agree with TRBD1. The CDR3 is cut off 4 residues early in the read; its end comes from the germline J gene. Trimming cost V 5 bases and J 0 bases; bases outside gene matches: 6. This CDR3 is built from 15 residues. Germline CDR1 and CDR2: FNHDT and SITEND (reference sequence).

Notes on this clone: Mouse names are used for the genes. The missing CDR3 end, 4 residues past where the read stops, is filled in from the germline J gene. The sample holds other DNA sequences that translate to the same CDR3. The chain employs TRBV1 and TRBJ2-3, with D possibly TRBD2 on 6 matching bases. This CDR3 region has 14 residues. Germline-derived CDR1 and CDR2 are NSQYPW and LRSPGD (reference sequence). Trimming removed 2 bases from V and 2 bases from J, with 8 bases in between. The covered CDR3 bases are TGCACCTGCAGTGCACTGGGGTCTGCAGAA. Translated: CTCSALGSAE. The whole CDR3 region reads CTCSALGSAETLYF. Combining the CDR3 with reference TRBV1 and TRBJ2-3 gives the whole variable domain VTLLEQNPRWRLVPRGQAVNLRCILKNSQYPWMSWYQQDLQKQLQWLFTLRSPGDKEVKSLPGADYLATRVTDTELRLQVANMSQGRTLYCTCSALGSAETLYFGSGTRLTVL.

This clone was seen more than once but under ten times. Gene labels here are mouse ones. The read falls 4 residues short of the CDR3 end, and the missing part is taken from the germline J gene. The V and J genes are TRBV19 and TRBJ2-4; a possible D gene is TRBD2 (5 bases). The CDR3 extends over 14 amino acids. The V gene lost 2 bases and the J gene lost 3 bases, with 10 bases spanning the gap. Germline V gene data show CDR1 as FNHDT and CDR2 as SITEND (reference sequence). The CDR3 bases that were read are TGTGCCAGCAGTATCCCTGGGCAACAAAAC. Amino acids: CASSIPGQQN. The full CDR3 sequence reads CASSIPGQQNTLYF.

In its sample, this clone was seen a few times. Genes and germline come from the mouse. The CDR3 extends 4 residues past the end of the read, so its final part is completed from the germline J gene. The V gene is TRBV14, the J gene TRBJ2-3; 12 positions agree with TRBD2. The CDR3 runs to 15 residues. Germline CDR1 and CDR2: SGHDT and FRDEAV. CDR3: CASRTGTGGLETLYF. The part of the CDR3 DNA that was read is TGTGCCAGCAGAACCGGGACTGGGGGGTTAGAA. Full variable domain (missing parts from reference TRBV14 and TRBJ2-3): EAGVTQSPRYAVLQEGQAVSFWCDPISGHDTLYWYQQPRDQGPQLLVYFRDEAVIDNSQLPSDRFSAVRPKGTNSTLKIQSAKQGDTATYLCASRTGTGGLETLYFGSGTRLTVL.

This clone was seen a few times. Gene names are mouse gene names. The read is 4 residues too short to cover the CDR3 end, so that end is filled in from the germline J gene. This chain connects TRBV13-3 to TRBJ2-2; 11 bases agree with TRBD2. The ends lost 4 bases at V and 1 base at J; junction bases unmatched: 3. This CDR3 comprises 16 residues. Germline CDR1 and CDR2: NNHDY and SYVADS. The covered CDR3 bases are TGTGCCAGCAGTCGGGACTGGGGGCGAAACACCGGG. Translation gives CASSRDWGRNTG. The full CDR3 is CASSRDWGRNTGQLYF.

Note on this clone: Any gene name here is a mouse gene name. The DNA ends 4 residues before the CDR3 does, and the rest of the CDR3 is filled in from the germline J gene. The V gene is TRBV19, the J gene TRBJ1-1; the D gene is possibly TRBD1 (6 bases). From germline, CDR1 is FNHDT and CDR2 SITEND (reference sequence). The CDR3 length is 14 residues. CDR3 residues: CASSIRGALAEVFF. The CDR3 DNA, read in part, is TGTGCCAGCAGTATACGGGGGGCGCTGGCA.

This clone was found a few times. Germline and genes: mouse. From the germline J gene comes the end of the CDR3, since the read stops 4 residues before it. The chain joins TRBV1 to TRBJ2-2, with 8 nucleotides matching TRBD1. CDR3 length equals 17 residues. Germline V lookup: CDR1 NSQYPW, CDR2 LRSPGD (reference sequence). V shed 3 bases, J shed 0 bases, and the junction held 6 bases outside the gene matches. The CDR3 protein is CTCSASGQATNTGQLYF. CDR3 bases read: TGCACCTGCAGTGCCTCGGGACAGGCCACAAACACCGGG.

This clone has a handful of counts. Genes and germline are mouse. The CDR3 extends 4 residues past the end of the read, so its final part is completed from the germline J gene. The chain carries TRBV1 and TRBJ2-5; D possibly corresponds to TRBD2 (5 bases). CDR1 and CDR2 (germline): NSQYPW, LRSPGD (reference sequence). The CDR3 consists of 14 residues. V dropped 4 bases and J dropped 0 bases, with 8 bases sitting between them. The CDR3 reads CTCSGTFNQDTQYF. The part of the CDR3 DNA that was read is TGCACCTGCAGTGGGACTTTTAACCAAGAC. Based on the CDR3 plus reference TRBV1 and TRBJ2-5, the full variable domain is VTLLEQNPRWRLVPRGQAVNLRCILKNSQYPWMSWYQQDLQKQLQWLFTLRSPGDKEVKSLPGADYLATRVTDTELRLQVANMSQGRTLYCTCSGTFNQDTQYFGPGTRLLVL.

This clone was seen only a few times. Genes and germline come from the mouse. Read sequence stops 4 residues before the CDR3 end, and the germline J gene provides the missing end. This chain uses TRBV13-1 with TRBJ2-1, with 12 bases aligning to TRBD1. Unmatched junction bases numbered 1, after V lost 3 bases and J lost 3 bases. The CDR3 has 15 residues. From germline, CDR1 is NSHNY and CDR2 SYGAGN. The CDR3 loop reads CASSAGQGAYAEQFF. CDR3 bases read: TGTGCCAGCAGTGCGGGACAGGGGGCCTATGCT.

Of note for this clone: A much larger clone lies one base from this, so it may be a read error. The gene symbols are mouse symbols. From the germline J gene comes the end of the CDR3, since the read stops 4 residues before it. Other DNA sequences in this sample translate to the same CDR3. V gene TRBV13-3 combines with J gene TRBJ2-7, with 7 bases aligning to TRBD1. Germline V gene data show CDR1 as NNHDY and CDR2 as SYVADS. The CDR3 consists of 12 residues. The CDR3 spells CASSGDSYEQYF. CDR3 DNA (partial): TGTGCCAGCAGTGGGGACAGTTAT.

About this clone: The genes are named according to mouse. The read ends 4 residues early relative to the CDR3; the germline J gene fills the gap. The genes are TRBV13-1 and TRBJ2-5; 9 nucleotides align to TRBD1. There are 16 residues in the CDR3. Per germline, CDR1 NSHNY and CDR2 SYGAGN. Trimming removed 4 bases from V and 0 bases from J; junction bases left unmatched: 6. The sequenced part of the CDR3 DNA is TGTGCCAGCAGTAACCGGGACAGGGATAACCAAGAC. Translating it yields CASSNRDRDNQD. The whole CDR3 reads CASSNRDRDNQDTQYF.